One sample yielded the 24 T cell receptor beta chains listed below, sequenced in a study of T cell clonality in common variable immunodeficiency. The study, taken as a whole, reports: Common variable immunodeficiency TCR beta sequences reportedly had fewer deletions and N-nucleotide insertions.

Their antigens are not known. The protocol was immunoSEQ multiplex PCR, while the TCRdb copy is restricted to in-frame clones and leaves out a portion. The record shows 15,000 to 20,000 clones for this sample, with no singletons present. The specimen was peripheral blood mononuclear cells. These receptors were taken from a human donor with common variable immunodeficiency.

This clone has more than one count but fewer than ten. The read stops 3 residues short of the end of the CDR3; the missing end is completed from the germline J gene. The rearrangement links TRBV18 to TRBJ1-4; no clear D. This CDR3 spans 11 amino acids. Germline V gene lookup returns CDR1 KGHSH and CDR2 LQKENI. V dropped 3 bases and J dropped 7 bases, with 3 bases sitting between them. Partial CDR3 DNA: TGTGCCAGCTCACCCGGTGAAAAA. Protein product: CASSPGEK. The complete CDR3 protein is CASSPGEKLFF.

In this sample, this clone turned up many times. The CDR3 extends 3 residues past the end of the read, so its final part is completed from the germline J gene. The V gene is TRBV7-9, the J gene TRBJ1-4; 9 nucleotides agree with TRBD1. There are 15 residues in the CDR3. CDR1 is SEHNR and CDR2 is FQNEAQ in the germline V gene (reference sequence). V trimming: 0 bases; J trimming: 10 bases; junction bases outside the gene matches: 6. The part of the CDR3 DNA that was read is TGTGCCAGCAGCTTAGCAGGGACAGGGTCTGCAAAA. Residues: CASSLAGTGSAK. The whole CDR3 reads CASSLAGTGSAKLFF.

This clone has a count of ten or more. The CDR3 end lies 3 residues beyond the end of the read and is filled in from the germline J gene. The chain employs TRBV7-2 and TRBJ1-1; D is unresolved. The CDR3 loop spans 12 amino acids. The V gene's germline CDR1 is SGHTA and CDR2 FQGNSA. V lost 3 bases and J 7 bases, leaving 9 bases between the germline ends. The covered CDR3 bases are TGTGCCAGCAGCTTTGAGGCTGGTGAA. This codes for CASSFEAGE. From start to end, the CDR3 is CASSFEAGEAFF.

The sample holds a few counts of this clone. Here the CDR3 reads CASSLELAGPYEQYF. The covered CDR3 bases are TGTGCCAGCAGCTTAGAACTAGCGGGACCCTACGAG. This chain joins TRBV7-9 and TRBJ2-7; TRBD2 aligns across 10 bases. The read ends 3 residues early relative to the CDR3; the germline J gene fills the gap. The CDR3 has 15 amino acids. Germline V gives CDR1 SEHNR, CDR2 FQNEAQ (reference sequence). V shed 1 base, J shed 2 bases, and the junction held 2 bases outside the gene matches.

This clone is labeled as medium-sized. The read stops 3 residues short of the end of the CDR3; the missing end is completed from the germline J gene. The same CDR3 arises from other DNA sequences in this sample as well. V usage is TRBV10-3 and J usage is TRBJ1-2, with 7 bases lining up with TRBD1. The ends lost 0 bases at V and 7 bases at J; junction bases unmatched: 8. The CDR3 totals 15 residues. Germline assignment: CDR1 ENHRY and CDR2 SYGVKD. The CDR3 sequence: CAISESWDSQFGYTF. The DNA read from the CDR3 is TGTGCCATCAGTGAGTCTTGGGACAGCCAATTTGGC.

For this clone: The CDR3 is cut off 3 residues early in the read; its end comes from the germline J gene. V and J are TRBV20-1 and TRBJ1-2, with no clear D. The CDR3 has 16 residues. The germline gives CDR1 DFQATT, CDR2 SNEGSKA (reference sequence). CDR3 amino acids: CSARGGGNKGQSGYTF. CDR3 bases read: TGCAGTGCTAGAGGAGGAGGAAACAAGGGCCAGTCGGGC.

This clone is judged medium-sized. The CDR3 is cut off 3 residues early in the read; its end comes from the germline J gene. The V call is TRBV19, the J call TRBJ2-3, with D possibly being TRBD2 (6 bases). CDR1 and CDR2 (germline): LNHDA, SQIVND (reference sequence). V was clipped by 6 bases and J by 6 bases, with 16 bases between them. The CDR3 consists of 14 residues. Incomplete CDR3 DNA: TGTGCCAGTAGCGCGGGGCCCTTTTTGGATACG. Translation gives CASSAGPFLDT. The entire CDR3 reads CASSAGPFLDTQYF.

Comments on this clone: The read ends 3 residues shy of where the CDR3 ends; the end is completed using the germline J gene. This chain joins TRBV27 and TRBJ2-7; TRBD2 is a possible D gene (5 bases). Germline-derived CDR1 and CDR2 are MNHEY and SMNVEV (reference sequence). There are 13 residues in the CDR3. Trimming removed 6 bases from V and 4 bases from J, with 13 bases in between. CDR3 bases read: TGTGCCAGCAGCGGCGGAGGTTTATACGAG. It yields the protein CASSGGGLYE. Given in full, the CDR3 is CASSGGGLYEQYF.

This clone was observed a handful of times. The read halts 3 residues ahead of the CDR3 end, with the missing end drawn from the germline J gene. This chain links TRBV6-2 or TRBV6-3 with TRBJ1-1, with TRBD1 identical over 7 bases. Unmatched junction bases numbered 7, after V lost 6 bases and J lost 3 bases. The V gene's germline CDR1 is MNHEY and CDR2 SVGEGT. The CDR3 is 14 residues long. The CDR3 protein is CASSYEGAYTEAFF. The DNA read from the CDR3 is TGTGCCAGCAGCTACGAGGGGGCCTACACTGAA.

There are a few counts of this clone. The missing CDR3 end, 3 residues past where the read stops, is filled in from the germline J gene. The chain recombines TRBV30 with TRBJ1-3, with D uncertain. V lost 0 bases and J 0 bases, leaving 15 bases between the germline ends. Germline loops: CDR1 GTSNPN, CDR2 SVGIG (reference sequence). This CDR3 spans 17 amino acids. CDR3 DNA, as far as it was read: TGTGCCTGGAGTGTAATAAGGGTTCGGCACTCTGGAAACACC. Its translation is CAWSVIRVRHSGNT. The complete CDR3 reads CAWSVIRVRHSGNTIYF.

This clone came up many times. The read comes to an end 3 residues before the CDR3 does, leaving the germline J gene to fill in the end. The chain joins TRBV20-1 to TRBJ2-7; TRBD2 matches at 7 bases. The CDR3 consists of 13 residues. V gave up 6 bases and J gave up 0 bases; unmatched junction bases: 5. Germline V gene sequence: CDR1 DFQATT, CDR2 SNEGSKA (reference sequence). The CDR3 loop is CSARKRGSYEQYF. The CDR3 bases that were read are TGCAGTGCCCGGAAGCGGGGCTCCTACGAG.

This clone was counted ten times or more. The missing CDR3 end, 3 residues past where the read stops, is filled in from the germline J gene. The chain joins TRBV20-1 to TRBJ1-1, with D tentatively TRBD1 (5 bases). From germline, CDR1 is DFQATT and CDR2 SNEGSKA (reference sequence). The CDR3 consists of 16 residues. V lost 6 bases and J 4 bases, leaving 24 bases between the germline ends. CDR3: CSARSSGGAPSTEAFF. The part of the CDR3 DNA that was read is TGCAGTGCGAGATCCTCAGGTGGGGCGCCGAGCACTGAA.

For this clone: Read coverage stops 3 residues before the CDR3 terminus; the germline J gene supplies the remainder. The chain uses TRBV19 and TRBJ2-2; D is uncertain. The CDR3 has 12 residues. V was cut by 6 bases and J by 1 base, with 3 bases left in between. The germline V gene encodes CDR1 LNHDA and CDR2 SQIVND (reference sequence). CDR3 DNA (partial): TGTGCCAGTAGCCAGAACACCGGGGAG. Amino acids: CASSQNTGE. The entire CDR3 sequence reads CASSQNTGELFF.

This clone showed up just a few times. The CDR3 end is not reached by the read, which stops 3 residues before it; the germline J gene fills it in. The chain links TRBV7-2 to TRBJ1-2, with 9 positions matching TRBD1. Germline CDR1 SGHTA, CDR2 FQGNSA. V trimming: 4 bases; J trimming: 3 bases; junction bases outside the gene matches: 6. This CDR3 spans 15 amino acids. Incomplete CDR3 DNA: TGTGCCAGCAGCTACGCCGGGACAGGGTACTATGGC. Translated: CASSYAGTGYYG. The CDR3 reads in full as CASSYAGTGYYGYTF.

On this clone: From the germline J gene comes the end of the CDR3, since the read stops 3 residues before it. The chain uses TRBV19 and TRBJ1-2, with TRBD1 as a possible D gene (6 bases). Trimming took off 0 bases at V and 4 bases at J, with 12 bases between the two ends. This CDR3 region has 15 residues. The V gene's germline CDR1 is LNHDA and CDR2 SQIVND (reference sequence). The sequenced part of the CDR3 DNA is TGTGCCAGTAGTATAGACCTTGGGACAATCTATGGC. Its translation is CASSIDLGTIYG. The CDR3, in full, reads CASSIDLGTIYGYTF.

This clone was seen more than once but under ten times. The read finishes 3 residues shy of the CDR3 end, and the germline J gene is used to complete it. The rearrangement joins TRBV7-2 to TRBJ2-5; perhaps TRBD1 as D (7 bases). The CDR3 is made up of 14 amino acids. Germline CDR1 is SGHTA and CDR2 is FQGNSA. Trimming pared 4 bases from V and 4 bases from J, leaving 13 bases between. The CDR3 DNA, read in part, is TGTGCCAGCAGCTCCTACAGGGGAGGAGAGACC. Protein sequence: CASSSYRGGET. The complete CDR3 sequence is CASSSYRGGETQYF.

This clone showed up many times. The read terminates 3 residues ahead of where the CDR3 ends, so the germline J gene completes it. The V and J genes are TRBV20-1 and TRBJ2-1; D unresolved. Germline CDR1 DFQATT, CDR2 SNEGSKA (reference sequence). This CDR3 contains 16 residues. Trimming removed 0 bases from V and 3 bases from J, with 15 bases in between. The CDR3 loop is CSARDLVGFSYNEQFF. CDR3 DNA, as far as it was read: TGCAGTGCTAGAGATCTTGTGGGCTTCAGCTACAATGAG.

This clone was counted ten times or more. The read ends 3 residues before the CDR3 terminus; that terminus is restored from the germline J gene. The V gene is TRBV30, the J gene TRBJ1-1; TRBD1 agrees at 12 bases. V dropped 2 bases and J dropped 1; count of bases not matched to a gene: 5. Germline CDR1 GTSNPN, CDR2 SVGIG (reference sequence). The CDR3 spans 16 residues. CDR3 bases read: TGTGCCTGGAGTCGGGGACAGGGGGCTGGGAACACTGAA. It codes for CAWSRGQGAGNTE. The CDR3 as a whole reads CAWSRGQGAGNTEAFF.

This clone was recorded many times. The read stops 3 residues short of the end of the CDR3; the missing end is completed from the germline J gene. The rearrangement joins TRBV30 to TRBJ1-2; D remains unclear. Trimming left V 3 bases short and J 3 bases short, with 8 bases between. The germline V gene has CDR1 GTSNPN and CDR2 SVGIG (reference sequence). The CDR3 consists of 12 residues. CDR3 loop: CAWSPSDYGYTF. The covered CDR3 bases are TGTGCCTGGAGCCCCTCGGACTATGGC.

Comments on this clone: The missing CDR3 end, 3 residues past where the read stops, is filled in from the germline J gene. The genes are TRBV19 and TRBJ1-1; 7 bases agree with TRBD1. The CDR3 is made up of 18 amino acids. Per the germline V gene, CDR1 is LNHDA and CDR2 is SQIVND (reference sequence). V lost 2 bases and J lost 0; bases outside the gene matches: 12. The CDR3: CASSIRGPRAAMNTEAFF. CDR3 DNA, as far as it was read: TGTGCCAGTAGTATAAGGGGGCCAAGGGCCGCCATGAACACTGAA. Drawing the rest from reference TRBV19 and TRBJ1-1, the complete variable domain is DGGITQSPKYLFRKEGQNVTLSCEQNLNHDAMYWYRQDPGQGLRLIYYSQIVNDFQKGDIAEGYSVSREKKESFPLTVTSAQKNPTAFYLCASSIRGPRAAMNTEAFFGQGTRLTVV.

In the case of this clone: The read is 3 residues too short to cover the CDR3 end, so that end is filled in from the germline J gene. The V gene is TRBV19, the J gene TRBJ2-5, with TRBD2 matching 16 bases. J lost 0 bases, V lost 7 bases, and 8 bases had no gene match. Per germline, CDR1 LNHDA and CDR2 SQIVND (reference sequence). This CDR3 is 18 amino acids long. The sequenced part of the CDR3 DNA is TGTGCCAGTACACCGGGACTAGCGGGGGGGTCGTACCAAGAGACC. This sequence encodes CASTPGLAGGSYQET. The CDR3, in full, reads CASTPGLAGGSYQETQYF.

Many counts were recorded for this clone. The CDR3 goes on 3 residues after the read ends, and that part is filled in from the germline J gene. The J gene is TRBJ1-2, the V gene TRBV5-6; no definite D call. Trimming stripped 0 bases from V and 5 bases from J, with 8 bases between. This CDR3 region has 13 residues. Germline V gives CDR1 SGHDT, CDR2 YYEEEE. The DNA read from the CDR3 is TGTGCCAGCAGCTTGGAGGGTCGGTATGGC. Encoded protein: CASSLEGRYG. Given in full, the CDR3 is CASSLEGRYGYTF.

As for this clone: The read falls 3 residues short of the CDR3 end, and the missing part is taken from the germline J gene. The chain carries TRBV19 and TRBJ2-5, with a weak D call TRBD2 (6 bases). This CDR3 contains 14 residues. V was trimmed by 4 bases and J by 4 bases, leaving 13 bases between them. CDR1 and CDR2 from the germline V gene are LNHDA and SQIVND (reference sequence). The sequenced CDR3 bases are TGTGCCAGTAGTACCCATCAGGGAGGAGAGACC. It yields the protein CASSTHQGGET. The CDR3, in full, reads CASSTHQGGETQYF.

With regard to this clone: The missing CDR3 end, 3 residues past where the read stops, is filled in from the germline J gene. The V and J genes are TRBV5-6 and TRBJ1-1, with D unresolved. Germline V gene sequence: CDR1 SGHDT, CDR2 YYEEEE. The length of the CDR3 is 13 residues. Trimming shortened V by 0 bases and J by 6 bases, and 9 bases separated the two germline ends. The CDR3 bases that were read are TGTGCCAGCAGCTTGGCCAACGCGGCTGAA. Encoded protein: CASSLANAAE. The entire CDR3 protein reads CASSLANAAEAFF.